Sequencing of this TCR beta chain was carried out in a study of pediatric ulcerative colitis. The V segment lost 5 bases and the J segment 6 bases; nucleotides outside the gene matches: 11. Looked up from germline, CDR1 is GTSNPN and CDR2 is SVGIG (reference sequence). The CDR3 loop spans 15 amino acids. As regards this clone: Its target is not known.

Profiling relied on immunoSEQ multiplex PCR, and the TCRdb table lists in-frame clones only, not all of them. The data show around 65,000 clones, 70% to 80% seen once. The diagnostic colonoscopy in ulcerative colitis patients preceded any immunosuppressive treatment. Overall study findings and caveats: Blood-rectal clonal overlap within each person was significantly higher in ulcerative colitis patients than controls.

The chain has TRBV30 and TRBJ1-5; TRBD1 aligns across 9 bases. The sequencing sample was made of blood. The receptor's source is a boy between 10 and 17 years old with moderate ulcerative colitis. CDR3 DNA: TGTGCCTGGGACCTAGGACAGGGGATTGGTCAGCCCCAGCATTTT. Encoded protein: CAWDLGQGIGQPQHF. Full variable domain (remainder filled in from reference TRBV30 and TRBJ1-5): SQTIHQWPATLVQPVGSPLSLECTVEGTSNPNLYWYRQAAGRGLQLLFYSVGIGQISSEVPQNLSASRPQDRQFILSSKKLLLSDSGFYLCAWDLGQGIGQPQHFGDGTRLSIL.